What follows are 18 T cell receptor beta chains derived from one specimen sequenced in a study of molecular identifiers for immune sequencing clone quantification. One entry per CDR3 protein results from TCRdb running MiXCR on the PCR reads. The data contain under 650,000 distinct CDR3 sequences, 20% of them singletons. Sequencing input: naive CD8+ T cells from blood, with Jurkat cell RNA spiked in. As for subset: FACS-sorted CD8+CD4-CCR7+CD45RA+ naive T cells. The receptors originated from a human donor in good health. Some libraries in this study had Jurkat cell RNA spiked in.

This clonotype was seen many times. As DNA, the CDR3 is TGTGCCAGCAGTTATGGGCTGGGGACCTACGAGCAGTACTTC. This codes for CASSYGLGTYEQYF. The gene calls are TRBV6-5 and TRBJ2-7; D not certain. V lost 3 bases to trimming and J lost 2 bases, with 11 bases between them. The CDR3 extends over 14 amino acids. Germline-derived CDR1 and CDR2 are MNHEY and SVGAGI.

There are a few counts of this clonotype. A read error may be the cause here, since a much bigger clone is one base away. The chain couples TRBV7-9 to TRBJ2-1; unclear D gene. The CDR3 is 11 amino acids. The germline V gene has CDR1 SEHNR and CDR2 FQNEAQ (reference sequence). The ends were cut back, 3 bases at V and 5 bases at J, with 2 bases in the middle. The CDR3 sequence: CASSFHNEQFF. As DNA, the CDR3 is TGTGCCAGCAGCTTCCACAATGAGCAGTTCTTC.

A single count supports this clonotype. A much larger clone is a single base away; this may be a read error. The J gene is TRBJ1-1, the V gene TRBV5-1, with D possibly matching TRBD1 (5 bases). This CDR3 region has 14 residues. Germline V gene sequence: CDR1 SGHRS, CDR2 YFSETQ. V dropped 1 base and J dropped 3 bases, with 10 bases sitting between them. CDR3 DNA: TGCGCCAGCAGCTTGCAGGGAGAGTACACTGAAGCTTTCTTT. Its protein product is CASSLQGEYTEAFF.

As regards this clonotype: This clone may be a read error of a much larger clone one base away. The chain carries TRBV7-9 and TRBJ2-7, with 11 nucleotides matching TRBD1. Germline assignment: CDR1 SEHNR and CDR2 FQNEAQ (reference sequence). The length of the CDR3 is 16 residues. The CDR3 loop reads CASSEGQGVIPYERYF. Written as DNA, the CDR3 is TGTGCCAGCAGCGAGGGACAGGGGGTAATCCCCTACGAGCGGTACTTC.

This clonotype was detected ten times or more. The chain has TRBV7-9 and TRBJ2-7, with D perhaps matching TRBD1 or TRBD2 (5 bases each). The CDR3 length is 15 residues. V was cut by 5 bases and J by 0 bases, with 14 bases left in between. CDR1 is SEHNR, CDR2 FQNEAQ, per germline (reference sequence). Here the CDR3 reads CASSPVEGPSYEQYF. For the CDR3, the DNA is TGTGCCAGCAGCCCGGTAGAGGGACCCTCCTACGAGCAGTACTTC.

V is TRBV6-2 or TRBV6-3 and J is TRBJ1-1; tentatively, D is TRBD1 (6 bases). The V gene's germline CDR1 is MNHEY and CDR2 SVGEGT. The ends were cut back, 0 bases at V and 5 bases at J, with 16 bases in the middle. The CDR3 length is 16 residues. The CDR3 nucleotides read TGTGCCAGCAGTTACTCGAGGTCAGGGGAATCGACTGAAGCTTTCTTT. Its protein is CASSYSRSGESTEAFF.

Regarding this clonotype: This could be a read error, since a much larger clone is one nucleotide away. The chain recombines TRBV7-8 with TRBJ1-4; D unresolved. The ends were cut back, 2 bases at V and 0 bases at J, with 10 bases in the middle. Germline values: CDR1 SGHVS, CDR2 FQNEAQ. This CDR3 region has 16 residues. The CDR3 DNA reads TGTGCCAGCAGCTTACGGGCCACACCAACTAATGAAAAACTGTTTTTT. This sequence encodes CASSLRATPTNEKLFF. Variable domain in full (rest from reference TRBV7-8 and TRBJ1-4): GAGVSQSPRYKVAKRGQDVALRCDPISGHVSLFWYQQALGQGPEFLTYFQNEAQLDKSGLPSDRFFAERPEGSVSTLKIQRTQQEDSAVYLCASSLRATPTNEKLFFGSGTQLSVL.

There are a few counts of this clonotype. V is TRBV5-1 and J is TRBJ2-2, with 10 nucleotides matching TRBD2. The V gene's germline CDR1 is SGHRS and CDR2 YFSETQ. V gave up 0 bases and J gave up 6 bases; unmatched junction bases: 8. This CDR3 contains 17 residues. The CDR3 loop is CASSLEASGRGSGELFF. The CDR3 DNA follows: TGCGCCAGCAGCTTGGAAGCTAGCGGGAGAGGGTCCGGGGAGCTGTTTTTT.

Ten or more counts support this clonotype. This sequence joins TRBV7-9 and TRBJ2-5, with 10 positions matching TRBD2. Germline V gene lookup returns CDR1 SEHNR and CDR2 FQNEAQ (reference sequence). This CDR3 spans 16 amino acids. V lost 5 bases, J lost 5 bases, and 11 bases stayed unmatched. CDR3 sequence: CASSPSASGRKETQYF. The CDR3 DNA reads TGTGCCAGCAGCCCGAGTGCTAGCGGGAGAAAGGAGACCCAGTACTTC.

This clonotype was seen a single time. At one end the junction does not follow the germline gene, possibly because of a read error. This rearrangement joins TRBV4-1 to TRBJ2-3; D may be TRBD1 or TRBD2 (6 bases each). The germline gives CDR1 MGHRA, CDR2 YSYEKL. The CDR3 is made up of 14 amino acids. CDR3 nucleotide sequence: TGCGCCAGCAGCCCCTCCGGGGGCGCAGATGCGCAGTATTTT. This sequence encodes CASSPSGGADAQYF.

This clonotype was seen repeatedly, ten times or more. The V call is TRBV7-9, the J call TRBJ2-7; D is unclear. This CDR3 is 13 amino acids long. From germline, CDR1 is SEHNR and CDR2 FQNEAQ (reference sequence). Trimming left V 0 bases short and J 4 bases short, with 7 bases between. CDR3 nucleotides: TGTGCCAGCAGCTTAGCGCTCGGTTACGAGCAGTACTTC. Protein sequence: CASSLALGYEQYF.

This clonotype showed up just a few times. V usage is TRBV11-2 and J usage is TRBJ2-2; D is unresolved. The CDR3 totals 11 residues. Trimming removed 5 bases at V and 7 bases at J, with 5 bases between. In germline, CDR1 is SGHAT, CDR2 FQNNGV. The CDR3 sequence: CASSPYGELFF. The CDR3 DNA reads as TGTGCCAGCAGCCCCTACGGGGAGCTGTTTTTT.

The chain combines TRBV2 with TRBJ2-7; 9 bases map to TRBD1. V lost 6 bases to trimming and J lost 7 bases; unmatched junction nucleotides: 7. The CDR3 has 13 residues. Germline V gene sequence: CDR1 SNHLY, CDR2 FYNNEI. CDR3 DNA: TGTGCCAGCAGAGGGGACAGGGCGATAGAGCAGTACTTC. Protein: CASRGDRAIEQYF.

The chain joins TRBV19 to TRBJ2-2; the D is unclear. Germline CDR1 LNHDA, CDR2 SQIVND (reference sequence). V shed 10 bases and J shed 6 bases, with 9 bases lying between them. The CDR3 consists of 11 residues. The CDR3 region is CATVIAGELFF. DNA of the CDR3: TGTGCCACCGTTATCGCCGGGGAGCTGTTTTTT.

This clonotype was counted many times. The V and J genes are TRBV3-1 and TRBJ2-2; D remains ambiguous. The CDR3 length is 15 residues. Germline CDR1 LGHDT, CDR2 YNNKEL (reference sequence). V lost 4 bases and J lost 4, with 13 bases in between. The CDR3 region has the DNA TGTGCCAGCAGCCCAGACTCCAGTTTCACCGGGGAGCTGTTTTTT. Translated: CASSPDSSFTGELFF. The full variable domain, in which reference TRBV3-1 and TRBJ2-2 provide the parts outside the CDR3, is DTAVSQTPKYLVTQMGNDKSIKCEQNLGHDTMYWYKQDSKKFLKIMFSYNNKELIINETVPNRFSPKSPDKAHLNLHINSLELGDSAVYFCASSPDSSFTGELFFGEGSRLTVL.

This clonotype was picked up many times. The V and J genes are TRBV5-6 and TRBJ2-7, with 8 bases that match TRBD2. The J segment lost 0 bases and the V segment lost 4 bases, leaving 12 bases of the junction unmatched. Germline CDR1 SGHDT, CDR2 YYEEEE. The CDR3 is made up of 17 amino acids. CDR3 nucleotide sequence: TGTGCCAGCAGCCCACATCTCGAAGCGGGGGACTCCTACGAGCAGTACTTC. Amino acids: CASSPHLEAGDSYEQYF.

In its sample, this clonotype was seen a few times. CDR3 residues: CATSTGDRGRPGPYNEQFF. The DNA of the CDR3 is TGTGCCACCAGTACCGGGGACAGGGGCCGCCCAGGGCCTTACAATGAGCAGTTCTTC. The chain links TRBV24-1 to TRBJ2-1, with 10 bases aligning to TRBD1. After removal of 6 bases from V and 4 bases from J, the junction contained 17 bases not matched to a gene. The germline V gene encodes CDR1 KGHDR and CDR2 SFDVKD. This CDR3 has 19 amino acids.

This clonotype was recorded at least ten times. The rearrangement joins TRBV5-1 to TRBJ2-7; 8 bases are shared with TRBD1. There are 14 residues in the CDR3. Germline values: CDR1 SGHRS, CDR2 YFSETQ. The trim removed 4 bases at V and 3 bases at J, leaving 6 bases unmatched. DNA for the CDR3: TGCGCCAGCAGCATTGGACAGGGAATCTACGAGCAGTACTTC. Its translation: CASSIGQGIYEQYF. Full variable domain (missing parts from reference TRBV5-1 and TRBJ2-7): KAGVTQTPRYLIKTRGQQVTLSCSPISGHRSVSWYQQTPGQGLQFLFEYFSETQRNKGNFPGRFSGRQFSNSRSEMNVSTLELGDSALYLCASSIGQGIYEQYFGPGTRLTVT.